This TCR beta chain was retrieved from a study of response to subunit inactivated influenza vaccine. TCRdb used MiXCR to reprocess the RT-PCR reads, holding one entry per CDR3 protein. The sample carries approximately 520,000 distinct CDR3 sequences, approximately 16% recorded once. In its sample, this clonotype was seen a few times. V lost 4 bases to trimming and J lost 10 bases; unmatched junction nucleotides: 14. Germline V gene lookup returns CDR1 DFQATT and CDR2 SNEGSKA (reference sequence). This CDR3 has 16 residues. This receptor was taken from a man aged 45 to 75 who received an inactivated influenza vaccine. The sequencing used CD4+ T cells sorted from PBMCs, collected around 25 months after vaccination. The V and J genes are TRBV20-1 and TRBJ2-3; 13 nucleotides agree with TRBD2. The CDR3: CSATNVLAGGFHAQYF. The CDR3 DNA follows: TGCAGTGCTACAAATGTACTAGCGGGGGGGTTCCATGCGCAGTATTTT.